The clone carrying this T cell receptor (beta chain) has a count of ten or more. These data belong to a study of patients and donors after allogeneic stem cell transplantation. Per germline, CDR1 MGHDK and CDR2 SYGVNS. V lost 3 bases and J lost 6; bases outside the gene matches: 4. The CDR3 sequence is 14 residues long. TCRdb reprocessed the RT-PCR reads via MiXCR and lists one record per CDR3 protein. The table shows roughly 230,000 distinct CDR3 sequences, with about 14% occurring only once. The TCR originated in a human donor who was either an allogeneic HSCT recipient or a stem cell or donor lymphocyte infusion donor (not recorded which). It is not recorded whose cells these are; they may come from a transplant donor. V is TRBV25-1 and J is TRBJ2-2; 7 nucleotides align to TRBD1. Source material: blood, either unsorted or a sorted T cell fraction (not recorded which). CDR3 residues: CASSERGRPGELFF. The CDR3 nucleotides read TGTGCCAGCAGTGAGAGGGGGCGACCCGGGGAGCTGTTTTTT. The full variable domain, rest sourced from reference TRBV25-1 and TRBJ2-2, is EADIYQTPRYLVIGTGKKITLECSQTMGHDKMYWYQQDPGMELHLIHYSYGVNSTEKGDLSSESTVSRIRTEHFPLTLESARPSHTSQYLCASSERGRPGELFFGEGSRLTVL.